The 31 T cell receptor beta chains below come from one sample, sequenced in a study of CD8 T cells in ankylosing spondylitis. TCRdb analysed the 5' RACE reads with MiXCR anew, one entry per CDR3 protein. The table lists roughly 120,000 distinct CDR3 sequences, about 13% of them singletons. Sequenced sample: blood, either unsorted or a sorted T cell fraction (not recorded which). Receptors originate from a female donor with ankylosing spondylitis or in good health (not recorded which).

This clonotype was seen a handful of times. The chain has TRBV11-2 and TRBJ1-5; the D is unclear. Germline CDR1 SGHAT, CDR2 FQNNGV. Between the trimmed V and J ends, which lost 0 bases and 0 bases, there was a span of 12 bases. This CDR3 is 17 amino acids long. The chain's CDR3 is CASSLEGIKGSNQPQHF. The DNA for the CDR3 is TGTGCCAGCAGCTTAGAGGGGATTAAGGGTAGCAATCAGCCCCAGCATTTT. The variable domain in full, completed from reference TRBV11-2 and TRBJ1-5, reads EAGVAQSPRYKIIEKRQSVAFWCNPISGHATLYWYQQILGQGPKLLIQFQNNGVVDDSQLPKDRFSAERLKGVDSTLKIQPAKLEDSAVYLCASSLEGIKGSNQPQHFGDGTRLSIL.

V and J are TRBV7-9 and TRBJ2-7; no clear D gene. Deletions cut 5 bases from V and 4 bases from J, with 15 bases between. This CDR3 is built from 14 residues. CDR1 is SEHNR, CDR2 FQNEAQ, per germline (reference sequence). The CDR3 sequence: CASSVSIPPYEQYF. In DNA form, the CDR3 reads TGTGCCAGCAGCGTTAGTATACCGCCGTACGAGCAGTACTTC.

Worth noting for this clonotype: This may come from a read error, since a much larger clone is one base off. The J gene is TRBJ2-5, the V gene TRBV5-1; D may be TRBD1 (6 bases). In germline, CDR1 is SGHRS, CDR2 YFSETQ. The germline V and J ends were trimmed by 0 bases and 5 bases, with 20 bases remaining between them. This CDR3 is built from 17 residues. This CDR3 is CASSLAGTTRSGETQYF. In DNA, the CDR3 is TGCGCCAGCAGCTTGGCGGGGACAACCCGCTCCGGGGAGACCCAGTACTTC.

The chain employs TRBV30 and TRBJ2-7; no firm D call. This CDR3 has 12 residues. V gave up 2 bases and J gave up 9 bases, with 14 bases separating them. Looked up from germline, CDR1 is GTSNPN and CDR2 is SVGIG (reference sequence). For the CDR3, the DNA is TGTGCCTGGAGTTCCACTCGAATGGGGCAGTACTTC. Its translation: CAWSSTRMGQYF.

The sample holds many counts of this clonotype. CDR3 sequence: CASSYSSIEAFF. The CDR3 DNA follows: TGTGCCAGCAGTTACTCGAGCATTGAAGCTTTCTTT. This chain joins TRBV6-6 and TRBJ1-1; the D is unclear. Trimming took off 0 bases at V and 7 bases at J, with 6 bases between the two ends. Germline V gives CDR1 MNHNY, CDR2 SVGAGI (reference sequence). This CDR3 region has 12 residues.

V gene TRBV15 combines with J gene TRBJ1-1, with 7 bases that match TRBD1. Losses at the gene ends were 2 bases for V and 8 bases for J; bases not matched to a gene: 2. Germline assignment: CDR1 LNHNV and CDR2 YYDKDF (reference sequence). The CDR3 spans 12 residues. CDR3 coding DNA: TGTGCCACCAGCAGACTACAGGGGGAAGCTTTCTTT. This translates into CATSRLQGEAFF.

The table lists this clonotype with many counts. The chain combines TRBV5-1 with TRBJ1-1, with TRBD1 matching 12 bases. The CDR3 loop spans 15 amino acids. The germline V gene encodes CDR1 SGHRS and CDR2 YFSETQ. The ends lost 4 bases at V and 4 bases at J; junction bases unmatched: 5. CDR3: CASSPGTGGVTEAFF. CDR3 coding DNA: TGCGCCAGCAGCCCAGGGACAGGGGGCGTCACTGAAGCTTTCTTT.

Many counts were recorded for this clonotype. The chain combines TRBV24-1 with TRBJ2-2, with D maybe TRBD1 (6 bases). The V gene's germline CDR1 is KGHDR and CDR2 SFDVKD. CDR3 length: 15 residues. V lost 4 bases to trimming and J lost 4 bases, with 12 bases between them. CDR3: CATSDWGRGTGELFF. Here the CDR3 DNA reads TGTGCCACCAGTGACTGGGGGCGCGGCACCGGGGAGCTGTTTTTT.

The chain's CDR3 is CAISQGRENEQFF. The CDR3 DNA is TGTGCCATCAGTCAGGGGAGGGAAAATGAGCAGTTCTTC. The chain is built from TRBV10-3 and TRBJ2-1; a weak D match, TRBD2 (7 bases). V dropped 5 bases and J dropped 7 bases, with 12 bases sitting between them. The CDR3 length is 13 residues. Germline lookup yields CDR1 ENHRY and CDR2 SYGVKD.

The chain joins TRBV5-1 to TRBJ2-1; TRBD2 aligns across 9 bases. The CDR3 covers 16 residues. J lost 8 bases, V lost 3 bases, and 12 bases had no gene match. CDR1 is SGHRS and CDR2 is YFSETQ in the germline V gene. The CDR3 DNA reads as TGCGCCAGCAGCTGGAATCATGGGCTAGCGGGATATGAGCAGTTCTTC. Amino acids: CASSWNHGLAGYEQFF.

The CDR3 DNA is TGTGCCAGCAGCCAGGGGGGATACACCGGGGAGCTGTTTTTT. Encoded protein: CASSQGGYTGELFF. This chain joins TRBV3-1 and TRBJ2-2; D is possibly TRBD2 (6 bases). In germline, CDR1 is LGHDT, CDR2 YNNKEL (reference sequence). V lost 3 bases and J 3 bases, leaving 8 bases between the germline ends. This CDR3 has 14 amino acids.

The rearrangement uses TRBV12-3 or TRBV12-4 and TRBJ2-1, with D possibly matching TRBD2 (5 bases). The V end lost 2 bases, the J end lost 12 bases, and 8 bases lay between the germline ends. This CDR3 has 11 residues. The CDR3 nucleotides are TGTGCCAGCAGTTTAACCCGGGGGCAGTTCTTC. This gives the protein CASSLTRGQFF.

This clonotype showed up just a few times. The chain joins TRBV4-2 to TRBJ2-1; weak D call: TRBD2 (6 bases). The CDR3 contains 17 residues. The V end was cut by 4 bases, the J end by 8 bases, with 24 bases between. Looked up from germline, CDR1 is LGHNA and CDR2 is YNFKEQ. The CDR3 DNA is TGTGCCAGCAGCCGGCAAGCTGGGACCGGGACTTCCGATGAGCAGTTCTTC. Its translation: CASSRQAGTGTSDEQFF.

This clonotype was picked up many times. The genes are TRBV28 and TRBJ2-1; D not resolved. Germline CDR1 MDHEN, CDR2 SYDVKM. Trimming took off 9 bases at V and 6 bases at J, with 9 bases between the two ends. The CDR3 sequence is 11 residues long. This chain's CDR3 is CASLTGNEQFF. The CDR3 DNA sequence: TGTGCCAGTTTAACGGGCAATGAGCAGTTCTTC.

The V call is TRBV7-8, the J call TRBJ2-5, with unresolved D. V lost 1 base and J lost 9, with 15 bases in between. This CDR3 spans 14 amino acids. Germline V lookup: CDR1 SGHVS, CDR2 FQNEAQ. CDR3 residues: CASSLGPPPLSQYF. The CDR3, as DNA: TGTGCCAGCAGCTTAGGACCCCCACCCCTTTCCCAGTACTTC.

This clonotype was observed a few times. V and J are TRBV3-1 and TRBJ1-2, with D possibly being TRBD1 (6 bases). V was cut by 3 bases and J by 8 bases, with 10 bases left in between. The germline gives CDR1 LGHDT, CDR2 YNNKEL (reference sequence). This CDR3 is 12 amino acids long. In nucleotides, the CDR3 is TGTGCCAGCAGCCACATGGACAGAGGCTACACCTTC. It yields the protein CASSHMDRGYTF.

This clonotype was seen many times. The chain combines TRBV5-1 with TRBJ1-5, with a weak D call TRBD1 (5 bases). Germline V gene lookup returns CDR1 SGHRS and CDR2 YFSETQ. There are 14 residues in the CDR3. Trimming pared 4 bases from V and 4 bases from J, leaving 12 bases between. CDR3 sequence: CASSRDGANQPQHF. The CDR3 nucleotides read TGCGCCAGCAGCCGGGACGGAGCTAATCAGCCCCAGCATTTT.

This clonotype was found many times. The V and J genes are TRBV5-1 and TRBJ2-3, with D possibly matching TRBD1 (5 bases). V was cut by 4 bases and J by 5 bases, with 11 bases left in between. Germline CDR1 reads SGHRS; CDR2 reads YFSETQ. This CDR3 comprises 13 residues. The CDR3 nucleotides read TGCGCCAGCAGCCGACAGAAGCGAGATACGCAGTATTTT. It codes for CASSRQKRDTQYF. Supplemented by reference TRBV5-1 and TRBJ2-3, the full variable domain reads KAGVTQTPRYLIKTRGQQVTLSCSPISGHRSVSWYQQTPGQGLQFLFEYFSETQRNKGNFPGRFSGRQFSNSRSEMNVSTLELGDSALYLCASSRQKRDTQYFGPGTRLTVL.

This clonotype was detected only a few times. The J gene is TRBJ2-7, the V gene TRBV25-1, with 14 positions matching TRBD2. The V and J ends lost 8 bases and 4 bases, in that order; junction bases with no gene match: 1. The length of the CDR3 is 13 residues. Germline V gene data show CDR1 as MGHDK and CDR2 as SYGVNS. CDR3 DNA sequence: TGTGCCAGCGGGACTAGCGGGAGATACGAGCAGTACTTC. Translated, it gives CASGTSGRYEQYF.

This chain links TRBV7-2 with TRBJ2-5, with 8 positions matching TRBD1. Germline CDR1 and CDR2: SGHTA and FQGNSA. Unmatched junction bases numbered 4, after V lost 3 bases and J lost 4 bases. The CDR3 length is 14 residues. Written as DNA, the CDR3 is TGTGCCAGCAGCTTGGACAGGGAAGGAGAGACCCAGTACTTC. This codes for CASSLDREGETQYF.

This clonotype was recorded a few times. The chain joins TRBV20-1 to TRBJ2-1; maybe TRBD2 (5 bases). The CDR3 has 11 amino acids. Germline CDR1 is DFQATT and CDR2 is SNEGSKA (reference sequence). The V and J ends lost 3 bases and 10 bases respectively, with 10 bases between them. The CDR3 sequence: CSASETGEQFF. The CDR3 DNA reads as TGCAGTGCTAGCGAAACGGGGGAGCAGTTCTTC.

The chain joins TRBV11-2 to TRBJ1-5; D unclear. CDR1 SGHAT and CDR2 FQNNGV come from the germline V gene. Trimming shortened V by 5 bases and J by 3 bases, and 8 bases separated the two germline ends. This CDR3 spans 13 amino acids. The CDR3 nucleotides read TGTGCCAGCAGCCTCGGGGACAATCAGCCCCAGCATTTT. It specifies CASSLGDNQPQHF.

This rearrangement joins TRBV10-3 to TRBJ2-7; TRBD1 matches 7 bases. The germline V gene encodes CDR1 ENHRY and CDR2 SYGVKD. The CDR3 length is 13 residues. V was clipped by 8 bases and J by 5 bases; unmatched bases: 9. CDR3 bases: TGTGCCATCCAGGCCTATCAGGGGGACGAGCAGTACTTC. Encoded protein: CAIQAYQGDEQYF.

In its sample, this clonotype was seen many times. The genes are TRBV5-6 and TRBJ1-1; D not resolved. The germline V gene has CDR1 SGHDT and CDR2 YYEEEE. The V end lost 0 bases, the J end lost 1 base, and 7 bases lay between the germline ends. The CDR3 covers 14 residues. The CDR3 DNA follows: TGTGCCAGCAGCTTGGTTCAGCCGAACACTGAAGCTTTCTTT. It specifies CASSLVQPNTEAFF.

The chain is built from TRBV11-2 and TRBJ2-7; TRBD2 aligns across 10 bases. V lost 6 bases and J lost 12; bases outside the gene matches: 11. Germline V gene lookup returns CDR1 SGHAT and CDR2 FQNNGV. The CDR3 has 13 amino acids. Here the CDR3 reads CASRRLTSGIPYF. The CDR3 bases are TGTGCCAGCAGACGACTCACTAGCGGGATCCCGTACTTC.

This chain uses TRBV29-1 with TRBJ2-2, with D tentatively TRBD1 or TRBD2 (5 bases each). The CDR3 runs 12 residues. Germline CDR1 is SQVTM and CDR2 is ANQGSEA. V shed 6 bases and J shed 7 bases, with 12 bases lying between them. The CDR3 protein is CSVGEGIGELFF. Here the CDR3 DNA reads TGCAGCGTAGGAGAGGGGATCGGGGAGCTGTTTTTT.

By share, this clonotype counts as medium-sized. The chain carries TRBV20-1 and TRBJ1-5; D remains ambiguous. Germline V gene lookup returns CDR1 DFQATT and CDR2 SNEGSKA (reference sequence). V lost 1 base, J lost 3 bases, and 7 bases lay in between. The CDR3 length is 13 residues. This chain's CDR3 is CSARGADNQPQHF. The CDR3 coding sequence is TGCAGTGCTAGAGGCGCCGACAATCAGCCCCAGCATTTT.

The chain couples TRBV4-1 to TRBJ2-5, with D uncertain. CDR1 and CDR2 (germline): MGHRA, YSYEKL. This CDR3 has 13 amino acids. V lost 2 bases and J 4 bases, leaving 8 bases between the germline ends. The CDR3: CASSQLTGETQYF. DNA of the CDR3: TGCGCCAGCAGCCAACTGACTGGAGAGACCCAGTACTTC.

This clonotype has a count of ten or more. The chain links TRBV29-1 to TRBJ2-2; D is undetermined. In germline, CDR1 is SQVTM, CDR2 ANQGSEA. The CDR3 is 12 residues long. The CDR3 reads CTVRPVTGELFF. The CDR3, as DNA: TGCACGGTCCGACCAGTAACCGGGGAGCTGTTTTTT.

Ten or more counts support this clonotype. This chain links TRBV7-9 with TRBJ1-1; possibly TRBD1 for D (6 bases). V lost 4 bases, J lost 8 bases, and 20 bases lay in between. Germline V gives CDR1 SEHNR, CDR2 FQNEAQ (reference sequence). This CDR3 contains 15 residues. The CDR3 spells CASSSSGRGVTEAFF. The CDR3 coding sequence is TGTGCCAGCAGCTCGAGCGGCAGGGGAGTCACCGAAGCTTTCTTT.

This clonotype was recorded at least ten times. The V gene is TRBV20-1, the J gene TRBJ2-3; 7 bases agree with TRBD2. Germline lookup yields CDR1 DFQATT and CDR2 SNEGSKA (reference sequence). V lost 3 bases and J lost 0; bases outside the gene matches: 9. The CDR3 sequence is 16 residues long. The CDR3 loop reads CSARVDGRSSTDTQYF. The CDR3 nucleotides read TGCAGTGCTAGGGTGGACGGGAGGAGTAGCACAGATACGCAGTATTTT.